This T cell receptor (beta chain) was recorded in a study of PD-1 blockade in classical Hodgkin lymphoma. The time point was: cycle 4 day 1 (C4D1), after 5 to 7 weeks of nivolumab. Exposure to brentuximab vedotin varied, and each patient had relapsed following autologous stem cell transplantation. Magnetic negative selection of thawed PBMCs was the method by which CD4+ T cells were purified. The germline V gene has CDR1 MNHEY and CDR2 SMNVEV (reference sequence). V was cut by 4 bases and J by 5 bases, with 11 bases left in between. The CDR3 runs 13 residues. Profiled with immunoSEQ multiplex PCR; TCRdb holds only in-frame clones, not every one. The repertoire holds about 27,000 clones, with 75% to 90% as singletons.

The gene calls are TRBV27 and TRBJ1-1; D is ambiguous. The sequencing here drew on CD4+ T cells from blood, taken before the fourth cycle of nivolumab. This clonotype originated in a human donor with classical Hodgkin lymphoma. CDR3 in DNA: TGTGCCAGCAGTTCAGCCGGGTGGACTGAAGCTTTCTTT. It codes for CASSSAGWTEAFF.